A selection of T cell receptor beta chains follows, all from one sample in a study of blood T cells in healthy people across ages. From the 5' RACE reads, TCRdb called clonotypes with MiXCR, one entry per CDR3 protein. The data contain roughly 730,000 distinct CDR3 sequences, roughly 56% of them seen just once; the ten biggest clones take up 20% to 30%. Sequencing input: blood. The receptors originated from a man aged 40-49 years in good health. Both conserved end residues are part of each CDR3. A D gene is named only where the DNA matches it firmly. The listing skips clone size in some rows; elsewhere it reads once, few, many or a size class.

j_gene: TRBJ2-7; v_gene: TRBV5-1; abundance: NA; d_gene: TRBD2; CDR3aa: CASAPSGRLEDEQYF; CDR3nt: TGCGCCAGTGCACCTAGCGGGAGATTAGAGGACGAGCAGTACTTC
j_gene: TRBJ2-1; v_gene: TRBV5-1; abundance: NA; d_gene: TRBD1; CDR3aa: CASSLEGGEVDERFF; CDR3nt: TGCGCCAGCAGCTTGGAAGGGGGCGAAGTCGATGAGCGGTTCTTC
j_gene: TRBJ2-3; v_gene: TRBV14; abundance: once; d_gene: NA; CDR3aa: CASSQEWIDTQYF; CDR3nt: TGTGCCAGCAGCCAAGAATGGATAGATACGCAGTATTTT
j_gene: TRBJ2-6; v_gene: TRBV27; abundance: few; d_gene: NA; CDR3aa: CASAPTTASGANVLTF; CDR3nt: TGTGCCAGCGCACCAACTACGGCCTCTGGGGCCAACGTCCTGACTTTC
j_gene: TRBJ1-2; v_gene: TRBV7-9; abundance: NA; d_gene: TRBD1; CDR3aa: CASSLETGGDGYTF; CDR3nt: TGTGCCAGCAGCTTAGAGACAGGGGGCGATGGCTACACCTTC
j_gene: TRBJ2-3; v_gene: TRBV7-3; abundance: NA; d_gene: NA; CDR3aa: CASSNKESLDTQYF; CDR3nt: TGTGCCAGCAGCAACAAGGAGTCTCTCGATACGCAGTATTTT
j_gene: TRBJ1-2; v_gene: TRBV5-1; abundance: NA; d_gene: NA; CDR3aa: CASSLDRGSRYGYTF; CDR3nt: TGCGCCAGCAGCTTGGACCGAGGATCCCGGTATGGCTACACCTTC
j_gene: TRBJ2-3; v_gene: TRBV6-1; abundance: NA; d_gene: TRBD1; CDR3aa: CASRVGTVSTDTQYF; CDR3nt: TGTGCCAGCAGAGTCGGGACAGTAAGCACAGATACGCAGTATTTT
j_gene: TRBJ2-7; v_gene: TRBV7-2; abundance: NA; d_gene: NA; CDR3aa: CASSPTVGEQYF; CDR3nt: TGTGCCAGCAGTCCTACGGTGGGCGAGCAGTACTTC
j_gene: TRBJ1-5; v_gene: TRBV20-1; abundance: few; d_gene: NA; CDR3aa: CSANSRDQQPQHF; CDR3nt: TGCAGTGCTAACTCCAGGGATCAGCAGCCCCAGCATTTT
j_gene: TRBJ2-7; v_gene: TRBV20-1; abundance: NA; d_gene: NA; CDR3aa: CSARDAGYEQYF; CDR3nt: TGCAGTGCTAGAGATGCCGGCTACGAGCAGTACTTC
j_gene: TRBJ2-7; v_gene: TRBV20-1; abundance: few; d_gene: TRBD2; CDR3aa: CSARRDYLYEQYF; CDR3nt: TGCAGTGCTAGACGGGACTACCTCTACGAGCAGTACTTC
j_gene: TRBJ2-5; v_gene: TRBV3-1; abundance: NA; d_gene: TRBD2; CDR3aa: CASTLGLAGGETQYF; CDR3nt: TGTGCCAGCACCCTGGGACTAGCGGGAGGGGAGACCCAGTACTTC
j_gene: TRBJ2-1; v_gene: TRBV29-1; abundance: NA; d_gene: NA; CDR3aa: CSVDSDSEQFF; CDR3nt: TGCAGCGTTGATTCGGACAGTGAGCAGTTCTTC
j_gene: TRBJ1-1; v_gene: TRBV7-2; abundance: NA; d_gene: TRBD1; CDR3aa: CASSLDQGAYEAFF; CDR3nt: TGTGCCAGCAGCTTAGATCAGGGGGCTTATGAAGCTTTCTTT
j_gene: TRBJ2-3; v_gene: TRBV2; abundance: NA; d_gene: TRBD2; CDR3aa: CARAGTSATDTQYF; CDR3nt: TGTGCCAGAGCCGGGACTAGCGCGACAGATACGCAGTATTTT
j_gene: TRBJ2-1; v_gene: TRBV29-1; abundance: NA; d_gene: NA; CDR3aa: CSAGAPNNEQFF; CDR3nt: TGCAGCGCCGGGGCCCCGAACAATGAGCAGTTCTTC
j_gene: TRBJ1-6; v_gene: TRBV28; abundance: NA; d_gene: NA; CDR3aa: CASSYSLGQARNNSPLHF; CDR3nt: TGTGCCAGCAGTTATAGCCTCGGGCAGGCCAGGAATAATTCACCCCTCCACTTT
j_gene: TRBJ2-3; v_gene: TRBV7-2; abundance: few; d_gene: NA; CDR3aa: CASSLVQDTQYF; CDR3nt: TGTGCCAGCAGCTTAGTTCAAGATACGCAGTATTTT
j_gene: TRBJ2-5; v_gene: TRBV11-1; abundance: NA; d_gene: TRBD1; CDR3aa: CASSFGTDLSGETQYF; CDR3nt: TGTGCCAGCAGCTTTGGGACAGACCTCTCAGGAGAGACCCAGTACTTC
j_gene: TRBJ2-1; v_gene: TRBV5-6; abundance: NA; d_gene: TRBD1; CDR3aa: CASSVAPGQGAYNEQFF; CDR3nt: TGTGCCAGCAGCGTTGCCCCGGGACAGGGAGCCTACAATGAGCAGTTCTTC
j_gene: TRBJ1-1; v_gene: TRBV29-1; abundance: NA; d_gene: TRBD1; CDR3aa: CSVADRGLKGTEAFF; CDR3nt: TGCAGCGTCGCGGACAGGGGGCTGAAGGGCACTGAAGCTTTCTTT
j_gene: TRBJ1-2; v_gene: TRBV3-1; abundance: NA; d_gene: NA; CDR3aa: CASSQALTGGYTF; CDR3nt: TGTGCCAGCAGCCAAGCCTTGACAGGCGGCTACACCTTC
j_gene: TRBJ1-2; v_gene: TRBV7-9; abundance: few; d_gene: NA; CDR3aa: CAPFIRDGYTF; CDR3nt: TGTGCACCCTTTATAAGGGATGGCTACACCTTC
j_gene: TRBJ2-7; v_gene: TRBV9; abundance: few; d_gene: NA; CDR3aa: CASSVAGQGRYEQYF; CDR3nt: TGTGCCAGCAGCGTCGCTGGGCAGGGGAGGTACGAGCAGTACTTC
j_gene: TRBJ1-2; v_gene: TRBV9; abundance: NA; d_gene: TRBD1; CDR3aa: CASSVGGTGGIFGYTF; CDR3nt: TGTGCCAGCAGCGTTGGAGGGACAGGGGGCATATTTGGCTACACCTTC
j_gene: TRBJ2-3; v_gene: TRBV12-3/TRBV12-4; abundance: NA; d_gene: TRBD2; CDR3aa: CASSPGLAFLYF; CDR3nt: TGTGCCAGCAGTCCGGGACTAGCATTTCTGTATTTT
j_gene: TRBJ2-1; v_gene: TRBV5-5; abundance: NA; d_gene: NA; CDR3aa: CASSAYTEQFF; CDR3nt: TGTGCCAGCAGCGCATATACTGAGCAGTTCTTC
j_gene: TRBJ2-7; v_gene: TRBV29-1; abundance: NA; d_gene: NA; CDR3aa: CSVGLNYNEQYF; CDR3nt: TGCAGCGTTGGACTGAACTACAATGAGCAGTACTTC
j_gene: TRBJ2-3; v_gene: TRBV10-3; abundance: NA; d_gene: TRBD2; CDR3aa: CAISSGRPDTQYF; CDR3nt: TGTGCCATCAGTAGCGGGAGACCAGATACGCAGTATTTT
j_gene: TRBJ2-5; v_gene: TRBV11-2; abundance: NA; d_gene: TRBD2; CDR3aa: CASSLVGHGTSGGADQETQYF; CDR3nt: TGTGCCAGCAGCTTAGTTGGACATGGGACTAGCGGGGGTGCGGACCAAGAGACCCAGTACTTC
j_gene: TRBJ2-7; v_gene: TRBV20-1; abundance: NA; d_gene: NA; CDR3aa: CSAREGTDSYEQYF; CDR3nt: TGCAGTGCTAGAGAGGGGACGGACTCCTACGAGCAGTACTTC
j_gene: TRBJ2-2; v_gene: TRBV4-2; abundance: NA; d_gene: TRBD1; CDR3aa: CASSQEGTDRGTGELFF; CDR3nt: TGTGCCAGCAGCCAAGAAGGAACGGACAGGGGTACCGGGGAGCTGTTTTTT
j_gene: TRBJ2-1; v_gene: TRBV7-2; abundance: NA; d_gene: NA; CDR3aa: CASSLVAEQFF; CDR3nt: TGTGCCAGCAGCTTAGTAGCTGAGCAGTTCTTC
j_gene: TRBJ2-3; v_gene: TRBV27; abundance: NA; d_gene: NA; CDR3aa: CASSLILASVGSDTQYF; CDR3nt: TGTGCCAGCAGTTTAATCTTGGCTAGCGTGGGTTCAGATACGCAGTATTTT
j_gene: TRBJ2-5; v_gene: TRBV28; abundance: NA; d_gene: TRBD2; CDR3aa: CASSQAGVSETQYF; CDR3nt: TGTGCCAGCAGTCAAGCGGGAGTTTCAGAGACCCAGTACTTC
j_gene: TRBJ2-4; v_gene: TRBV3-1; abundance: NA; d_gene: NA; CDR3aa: CASSQSSGNPMNIQYF; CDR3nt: TGTGCCAGCAGCCAGTCCAGCGGAAACCCTATGAACATTCAGTACTTC
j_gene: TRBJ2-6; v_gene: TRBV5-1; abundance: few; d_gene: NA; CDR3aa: CASSFAASGANVLTF; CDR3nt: TGCGCCAGCAGCTTCGCCGCCTCTGGGGCCAACGTCCTGACTTTC
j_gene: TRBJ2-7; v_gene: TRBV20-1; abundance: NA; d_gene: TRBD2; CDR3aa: CSAAPLAGSREQYF; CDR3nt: TGCAGTGCCGCCCCCCTAGCGGGATCGCGAGAGCAGTACTTC
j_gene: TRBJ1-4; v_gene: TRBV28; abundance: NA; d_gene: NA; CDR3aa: CASSWQGPRRHEKLFF; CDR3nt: TGTGCCAGCAGTTGGCAGGGACCGCGGAGACATGAAAAACTGTTTTTT
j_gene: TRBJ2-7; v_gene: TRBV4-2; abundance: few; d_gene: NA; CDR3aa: CASSPGGQRRWEQYF; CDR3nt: TGTGCCAGCAGCCCGGGGGGCCAGAGAAGGTGGGAGCAGTACTTC
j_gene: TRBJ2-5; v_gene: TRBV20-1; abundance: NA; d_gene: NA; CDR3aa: CSASPSLQGWETQYF; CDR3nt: TGCAGTGCTTCCCCGTCGCTACAGGGCTGGGAGACCCAGTACTTC
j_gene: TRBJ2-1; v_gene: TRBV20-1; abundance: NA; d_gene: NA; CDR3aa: CSARGGKFEGRSYNEQFF; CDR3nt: TGCAGTGCTAGAGGGGGGAAATTCGAGGGTCGCTCCTACAATGAGCAGTTCTTC
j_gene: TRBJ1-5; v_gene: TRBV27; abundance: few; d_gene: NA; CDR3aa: CASSRGLNQPQHF; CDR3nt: TGTGCCAGCAGTCGGGGGCTCAATCAGCCCCAGCATTTT
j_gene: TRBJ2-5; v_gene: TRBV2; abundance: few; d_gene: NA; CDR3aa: CASRPFGGSSQYQETQYF; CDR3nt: TGTGCCAGCAGACCATTTGGTGGGTCCAGCCAGTACCAAGAGACCCAGTACTTC
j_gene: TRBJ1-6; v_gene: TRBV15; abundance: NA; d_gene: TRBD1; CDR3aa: CATSSRWGQGSSPLHF; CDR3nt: TGTGCCACCAGCAGCCGGTGGGGACAGGGAAGCTCACCCCTCCACTTT
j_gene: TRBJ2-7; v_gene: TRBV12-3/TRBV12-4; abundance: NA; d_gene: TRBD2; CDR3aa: CASSGGTSGLAEQYF; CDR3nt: TGTGCCAGCAGCGGCGGGACTAGCGGCCTCGCCGAGCAGTACTTC
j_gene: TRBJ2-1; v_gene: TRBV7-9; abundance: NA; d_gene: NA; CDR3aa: CASSLVGVGGNEQFF; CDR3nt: TGTGCCAGCAGCTTAGTCGGGGTAGGGGGCAATGAGCAGTTCTTC
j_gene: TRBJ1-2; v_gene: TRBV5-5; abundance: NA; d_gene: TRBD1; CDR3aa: CASSLGGAIGGYTF; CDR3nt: TGTGCCAGCAGCCTAGGGGGCGCGATTGGCGGCTACACCTTC
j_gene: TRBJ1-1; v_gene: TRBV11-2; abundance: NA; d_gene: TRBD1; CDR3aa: CASSYQSGQGNTEAFF; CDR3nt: TGTGCCAGCAGCTACCAGAGCGGACAGGGGAACACTGAAGCTTTCTTT
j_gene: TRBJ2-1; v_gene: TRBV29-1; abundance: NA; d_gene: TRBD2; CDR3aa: CSVPRLAPYNEQFF; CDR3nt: TGCAGCGTACCGCGACTAGCCCCTTACAATGAGCAGTTCTTC
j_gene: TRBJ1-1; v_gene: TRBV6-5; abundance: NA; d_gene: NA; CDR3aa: CASRPDLWYTEAFF; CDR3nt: TGTGCCAGCAGACCAGATTTGTGGTACACTGAAGCTTTCTTT
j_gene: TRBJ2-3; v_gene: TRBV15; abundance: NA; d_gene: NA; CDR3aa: CATSRDRQLTDTQYF; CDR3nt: TGTGCCACCAGCAGAGATCGACAGCTCACAGATACGCAGTATTTT
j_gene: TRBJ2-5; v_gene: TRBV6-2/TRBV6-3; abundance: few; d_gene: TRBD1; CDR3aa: CASSHYRDRSFRETQYF; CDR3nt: TGTGCCAGCAGTCACTACCGGGACAGGTCTTTTCGGGAGACCCAGTACTTC
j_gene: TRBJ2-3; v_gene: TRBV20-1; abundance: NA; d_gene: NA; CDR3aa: CSAKVSGESTDTQYF; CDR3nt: TGCAGTGCTAAGGTTTCTGGCGAGAGCACAGATACGCAGTATTTT
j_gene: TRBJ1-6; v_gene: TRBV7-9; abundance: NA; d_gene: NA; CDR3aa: CASSPAPGGDSPLHF; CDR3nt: TGTGCCAGCAGCCCCGCCCCAGGAGGGGACTCACCCCTCCACTTT
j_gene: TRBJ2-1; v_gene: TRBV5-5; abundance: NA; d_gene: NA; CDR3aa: CASSPVGEFGNEQFF; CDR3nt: TGTGCCAGCAGCCCGGTGGGGGAGTTTGGTAATGAGCAGTTCTTC
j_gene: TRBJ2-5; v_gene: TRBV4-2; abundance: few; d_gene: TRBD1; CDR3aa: CASSPGRKTGGTETQYF; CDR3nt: TGTGCCAGCAGCCCCGGAAGGAAAACAGGGGGTACGGAGACCCAGTACTTC
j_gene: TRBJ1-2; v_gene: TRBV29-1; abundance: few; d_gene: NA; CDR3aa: CSVQANYGYTF; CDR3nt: TGCAGCGTTCAGGCCAACTATGGCTACACCTTC
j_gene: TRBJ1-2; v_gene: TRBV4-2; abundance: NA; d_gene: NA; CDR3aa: CASSQDRVGYGYTF; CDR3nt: TGTGCCAGCAGCCAAGACAGGGTAGGCTATGGCTACACCTTC